A selection of T cell receptor beta chains follows, all from one sample in a study of beta chain features in type 1 diabetes. Generated by immunoSEQ multiplex PCR, the TCRdb table keeps only in-frame clones and is missing some. The sample consists of 37,000 or so clones, around 45% of them appearing once. The sample was central memory CD4+ T cells from blood. These receptors all stem from a woman between 18 and 30 years old in good health. Both conserved end residues are part of each CDR3. Fields, in order: J gene, V gene, CDR3 length, CDR3 protein.

j_call: TRBJ2-1; v_call: TRBV4-2; cdr3_length: 18; cdr3_aa: CASSQGVLAGVSYNEQFF
j_call: TRBJ2-2; v_call: TRBV19; cdr3_length: 16; cdr3_aa: CASSRGTSGNTGELFF
j_call: TRBJ2-7; v_call: TRBV2; cdr3_length: 14; cdr3_aa: CASSSWAPPDEQYF
j_call: TRBJ1-6; v_call: TRBV18; cdr3_length: 13; cdr3_aa: CASSPDPTGPLHF
j_call: TRBJ2-7; v_call: TRBV5-1; cdr3_length: 14; cdr3_aa: CASSDYSVSYEQYF
j_call: TRBJ2-1; v_call: TRBV5-4; cdr3_length: 14; cdr3_aa: CASSLVAGANEQFF
j_call: TRBJ2-3; v_call: TRBV7-7; cdr3_length: 15; cdr3_aa: CASSLGRGGTDTQYF
j_call: TRBJ2-3; v_call: TRBV7-2; cdr3_length: 15; cdr3_aa: CASSLDAGGTDTQYF
j_call: TRBJ1-5; v_call: TRBV4-2; cdr3_length: 16; cdr3_aa: CASSQDFQPGDQPQHF
j_call: TRBJ1-5; v_call: TRBV19; cdr3_length: 14; cdr3_aa: CASSSGTGYQPQHF
j_call: TRBJ1-1; v_call: TRBV2; cdr3_length: 14; cdr3_aa: CASSAGTGIAEAFF
j_call: TRBJ2-3; v_call: TRBV7-6; cdr3_length: 15; cdr3_aa: CASSETVGSTDTQYF
j_call: TRBJ1-1; v_call: TRBV5-1; cdr3_length: 14; cdr3_aa: CASSLATLNTEAFF
j_call: TRBJ2-7; v_call: TRBV27; cdr3_length: 15; cdr3_aa: CASSSGTGTIYEQYF
j_call: TRBJ2-1; v_call: TRBV18; cdr3_length: 13; cdr3_aa: CASSSDTGIGQFF
j_call: TRBJ1-2; v_call: TRBV7-8; cdr3_length: 14; cdr3_aa: CASSSETGAYGYTF
j_call: TRBJ2-1; v_call: TRBV5-4; cdr3_length: 15; cdr3_aa: CASSLDRGNYNEQFF
j_call: TRBJ1-1; v_call: TRBV11-2; cdr3_length: 15; cdr3_aa: CASSFSSSGATEAFF
j_call: TRBJ1-1; v_call: TRBV10-1; cdr3_length: 15; cdr3_aa: CASSESWTGNTEAFF
j_call: TRBJ2-5; v_call: TRBV2; cdr3_length: 15; cdr3_aa: CASSIAGTTLGTQYF
j_call: TRBJ1-5; v_call: TRBV10-3; cdr3_length: 13; cdr3_aa: CAICDNSNQPQHF
j_call: TRBJ2-4; v_call: TRBV11-2; cdr3_length: 14; cdr3_aa: CASSQGANSNIQYF
j_call: TRBJ2-1; v_call: TRBV7-3; cdr3_length: 14; cdr3_aa: CASSPAGQGNEQFF
j_call: TRBJ2-4; v_call: TRBV6-1; cdr3_length: 15; cdr3_aa: CASRTSGGVKNIQYF
j_call: TRBJ2-5; v_call: TRBV6-1; cdr3_length: 12; cdr3_aa: CASSPVGGEQYF
j_call: TRBJ2-7; v_call: TRBV5-1; cdr3_length: 16; cdr3_aa: CASSLVVTGDLSEQYF
j_call: TRBJ2-7; v_call: TRBV29-1; cdr3_length: 12; cdr3_aa: CSASGRTYEQYF
j_call: TRBJ2-7; v_call: TRBV19; cdr3_length: 13; cdr3_aa: CASSIGVVYEQYF